The 29 T cell receptor beta chains below all came from one sample that was sequenced in a study of T cells in Graves' hyperthyroidism and ophthalmopathy. Amplification targeted TCR beta CDR3 regions from RNA transcripts. The HTBI primer set drove a first-round RT-PCR of the TCR CDR3. MiXCR was run by TCRdb on the multiplex PCR reads, yielding one entry per CDR3 protein. The sample consists of over 400,000 distinct CDR3 sequences, about 22% of them appearing once. The sample comprised blood. The receptors originated from a woman between 65 and 79 years old with Graves' ophthalmopathy.

This clonotype was recorded a few times. CDR3 coding DNA: TGTGCCAGCAGCCAACATGAGTGGACGATGAACACTGAAGCTTTCTTT. Translation: CASSQHEWTMNTEAFF. The rearrangement links TRBV7-9 to TRBJ1-1, with no clear D. Trimming took 5 bases from V and 0 from J, leaving 16 bases between them. This CDR3 spans 16 amino acids. CDR1 is SEHNR and CDR2 is FQNEAQ in the germline V gene (reference sequence).

The chain employs TRBV7-9 and TRBJ2-5; 7 bases map to TRBD2. This CDR3 region has 15 residues. CDR1 is SEHNR and CDR2 is FQNEAQ in the germline V gene (reference sequence). V lost 0 bases, J lost 5 bases, and 6 bases stayed unmatched. As DNA, the CDR3 is TGTGCCAGCAGCTTAGCGGGAGGGCCGTGGGAGACCCAGTACTTC. Translating gives CASSLAGGPWETQYF. Supplemented by reference TRBV7-9 and TRBJ2-5, the full variable domain reads DTGVSQNPRHKITKRGQNVTFRCDPISEHNRLYWYRQTLGQGPEFLTYFQNEAQLEKSRLLSDRFSAERPKGSFSTLEIQRTEQGDSAMYLCASSLAGGPWETQYFGPGTRLLVL.

The V call is TRBV5-6, the J call TRBJ1-1; tentatively, D is TRBD1 (5 bases). The germline V gene has CDR1 SGHDT and CDR2 YYEEEE. Trimming stripped 3 bases from V and 1 base from J, with 19 bases between. The CDR3 extends over 17 amino acids. CDR3 coding DNA: TGTGCCAGCAGCTCCGGGGCAACACGGATCACGAACACTGAAGCTTTCTTT. This translates into CASSSGATRITNTEAFF.

This clonotype turned up a few times. The chain uses TRBV7-2 and TRBJ2-1, with 9 bases identical to TRBD2. Germline lookup yields CDR1 SGHTA and CDR2 FQGNSA. Losses at the gene ends were 6 bases for V and 14 bases for J; bases not matched to a gene: 8. This CDR3 has 12 amino acids. The CDR3 is CASSPTSGPKFF. For the CDR3, the DNA is TGTGCCAGCAGTCCCACTAGCGGGCCGAAGTTCTTC.

Note on this clonotype: A much larger clone differs by one base, so this may be a read error. The chain carries TRBV3-1 and TRBJ1-4; D call uncertain. The germline CDR1 and CDR2 sequences are LGHDT and YNNKEL (reference sequence). The CDR3 is 12 amino acids. CDR3 loop: CASSQTNEKPFF. The CDR3, as DNA: TGTGCCAGCAGCCAAACTAATGAAAAACCGTTTTTT.

This clonotype showed up many times. This chain uses TRBV12-3 or TRBV12-4 with TRBJ2-5; D is possibly TRBD2 (6 bases). Trimming shortened V by 5 bases and J by 5 bases, and 18 bases separated the two germline ends. CDR3 length: 15 residues. DNA for the CDR3: TGTGCCAGCAGTCACGGGGGACGGCTAGGGGAGACCCAGTACTTC. This translates into CASSHGGRLGETQYF.

This clonotype has a handful of counts. The chain couples TRBV7-9 to TRBJ1-4; no reliable D call. The CDR3 covers 13 residues. Trimming shortened V by 2 bases and J by 7 bases, and 8 bases separated the two germline ends. The germline V gene has CDR1 SEHNR and CDR2 FQNEAQ (reference sequence). The CDR3 protein is CASSLPLGEKLFF. The CDR3, as DNA: TGTGCCAGCAGCTTACCCTTAGGTGAAAAACTGTTTTTT.

The chain combines TRBV20-1 with TRBJ2-3; D not resolved. CDR3 length equals 11 residues. CDR1 DFQATT and CDR2 SNEGSKA come from the germline V gene (reference sequence). V was trimmed by 3 bases and J by 5 bases, leaving 6 bases between them. CDR3: CSASSIDTQYF. The CDR3 bases are TGCAGTGCTAGTAGTATAGATACGCAGTATTTT.

This clonotype was seen a few times. The rearrangement links TRBV20-1 to TRBJ1-5; D call uncertain. V was shortened by 6 bases and J by 0 bases, with 15 bases between the two germline ends. CDR1 is DFQATT, CDR2 SNEGSKA, per germline (reference sequence). The CDR3 length is 15 residues. The CDR3 coding sequence is TGCAGTGCCCCGTGGGCATCGGGTAGCAATCAGCCCCAGCATTTT. This codes for CSAPWASGSNQPQHF.

This clonotype came up a few times. The chain links TRBV7-9 to TRBJ1-1; no firm D call. The CDR3 has 15 amino acids. The germline V and J ends were trimmed by 5 bases and 1 base, with 14 bases remaining between them. Germline lookup yields CDR1 SEHNR and CDR2 FQNEAQ (reference sequence). The CDR3 bases are TGTGCCAGCAGCCCGCTTTACGAACCGAACACTGAAGCTTTCTTT. This translates into CASSPLYEPNTEAFF.

This clonotype was picked up a small number of times. The chain recombines TRBV29-1 with TRBJ2-3; TRBD2 aligns across 10 bases. The length of the CDR3 is 14 residues. V shed 4 bases and J 7 bases; nucleotides not matched to a gene: 8. CDR1 is SQVTM, CDR2 ANQGSEA, per germline. CDR3 in DNA: TGCAGCGTTGGAGGAACTAGCGGGGAACATACGCAGTATTTT. The encoded protein is CSVGGTSGEHTQYF.

This sequence joins TRBV5-1 and TRBJ2-4, with TRBD1 matching over 10 bases. The CDR3 has 17 residues. The germline gives CDR1 SGHRS, CDR2 YFSETQ. With 4 bases clipped from V and 5 bases from J, the junction kept 12 bases outside the gene matches. For the CDR3, the DNA is TGCGCCAGCAGCCCAAGACAGGGGGCCAAGTCCCAAAACATTCAGTACTTC. Protein product: CASSPRQGAKSQNIQYF.

This clonotype was counted many times. This chain connects TRBV7-6 to TRBJ2-2, with 9 positions matching TRBD2. Germline assignment: CDR1 SGHVS and CDR2 FNYEAQ. V lost 1 base to trimming and J lost 4 bases; unmatched junction nucleotides: 7. The CDR3 is 17 residues long. CDR3 DNA: TGTGCCAGCAGCTTAGGATCTAGCGGGGTTGGCACCGGGGAGCTGTTTTTT. Residues: CASSLGSSGVGTGELFF.

The V and J genes are TRBV3-1 and TRBJ2-7; 9 bases are shared with TRBD1. Trimming removed 5 bases from V and 0 bases from J; junction bases left unmatched: 5. The germline CDR1 and CDR2 sequences are LGHDT and YNNKEL (reference sequence). The CDR3 consists of 15 residues. CDR3 DNA sequence: TGTGCCAGCAGCTATCCGGGACAGGGCTCCTACGAGCAGTACTTC. Its protein product is CASSYPGQGSYEQYF.

This clonotype was recorded at least ten times. The genes are TRBV7-2 and TRBJ2-7; 7 positions match TRBD1. The CDR3 sequence is 12 residues long. The junction had 4 bases not matched to a gene; V was cut back by 5 bases and J by 6 bases. CDR1 and CDR2 (germline): SGHTA, FQGNSA. The CDR3 nucleotides are TGTGCCAGCAGCCCAAACAGGGGCGAGCAGTACTTC. It yields the protein CASSPNRGEQYF.

The chain combines TRBV7-3 with TRBJ2-7; TRBD2 might be the D (6 bases). Germline V CDR1 and CDR2: SGHTA, FQGTGA. Deletions cut 6 bases from V and 6 bases from J, with 15 bases between. This CDR3 is 13 amino acids long. The CDR3 DNA sequence: TGTGCCAGCAGTCGTCAGGGAGGTGGCGAGCAGTACTTC. It is translated as CASSRQGGGEQYF.

The V and J genes are TRBV19 and TRBJ2-2, with 8 bases that match TRBD2. The germline V gene encodes CDR1 LNHDA and CDR2 SQIVND (reference sequence). The CDR3 loop spans 15 amino acids. Germline trimming cut 5 bases from V and 4 bases from J; bases unmatched to any gene: 6. The chain's CDR3 is CASSSTGTSTGELFF. As DNA, the CDR3 is TGTGCCAGTAGTTCTACCGGGACTAGCACCGGGGAGCTGTTTTTT.

As for this clonotype: One junction end does not reproduce the germline sequence, and a read error may be involved. The V call is TRBV3-1, the J call TRBJ1-2; D is unresolved. The CDR3 extends over 13 amino acids. Germline CDR1 is LGHDT and CDR2 is YNNKEL (reference sequence). The CDR3 loop reads CTSSQDVSYGYTF. The CDR3, as DNA: TGTACCAGCAGCCAAGATGTGAGCTATGGCTACACCTTC.

The CDR3 coding sequence is TGTGCCAGCAGCTCCGCCGGGGGGGGCTTTGAGACCCAGTACTTC. Translated, it gives CASSSAGGGFETQYF. J is TRBJ2-5 and V is TRBV5-8; 8 bases line up with TRBD2. The length of the CDR3 is 15 residues. The germline V gene has CDR1 SGHTS and CDR2 YDEGEE. With 3 bases clipped from V and 5 bases from J, the junction kept 9 bases outside the gene matches.

This clonotype has ten or more counts. The chain employs TRBV12-3 or TRBV12-4 and TRBJ2-2, with D uncertain. The V gene lost 6 bases and the J gene lost 0 bases, with 8 bases spanning the gap. CDR3 size: 14 residues. For the CDR3, the DNA is TGTGCCAGCAGACCGGCCTCGAACACCGGGGAGCTGTTTTTT. Encoded protein: CASRPASNTGELFF.

In its sample, this clonotype was seen a few times. This sequence joins TRBV5-1 and TRBJ2-1; D possibly corresponds to TRBD2 (5 bases). The CDR3 runs 12 residues. Trimming took off 5 bases at V and 5 bases at J, with 8 bases between the two ends. Per germline, CDR1 SGHRS and CDR2 YFSETQ. The CDR3 spells CASRDSDNEQFF. The CDR3 DNA sequence: TGCGCCAGCAGAGATAGCGACAATGAGCAGTTCTTC.

The genes are TRBV20-1 and TRBJ2-2; TRBD2 aligns across 13 bases. The germline CDR1 and CDR2 sequences are DFQATT and SNEGSKA (reference sequence). V lost 0 bases to trimming and J lost 7 bases; unmatched junction nucleotides: 8. The CDR3 is 17 residues long. The CDR3 loop is CSARDLRTSGSNGELFF. DNA for the CDR3: TGCAGTGCTAGAGATCTAAGGACTAGCGGGAGTAACGGGGAGCTGTTTTTT.

The chain is built from TRBV6-1 and TRBJ1-1; D is unclear. The V and J ends lost 8 bases and 0 bases respectively, with 10 bases between them. The CDR3 covers 13 residues. The germline V gene has CDR1 MNHNS and CDR2 SASEGT. The CDR3 protein is CASAGRMNTEAFF. The CDR3 nucleotides read TGTGCCAGCGCCGGACGGATGAACACTGAAGCTTTCTTT.

This clonotype has a handful of counts. CDR3 in amino acids: CAISETRNEKLFF. The CDR3 DNA follows: TGTGCCATCAGTGAGACACGTAATGAAAAACTGTTTTTT. The chain carries TRBV10-3 and TRBJ1-4; D is unclear. The CDR3 covers 13 residues. V was shortened by 2 bases and J by 4 bases, with 5 bases between the two germline ends. In germline, CDR1 is ENHRY, CDR2 SYGVKD.

This clonotype came up many times. This sequence joins TRBV10-3 and TRBJ2-3; D remains unclear. Between the trimmed V and J ends, which lost 6 bases and 0 bases, there was a span of 7 bases. The CDR3 extends over 13 amino acids. Per the germline V gene, CDR1 is ENHRY and CDR2 is SYGVKD. The CDR3 protein is CAIRVTSTDTQYF. The CDR3 coding sequence is TGTGCCATCAGAGTCACTAGCACAGATACGCAGTATTTT.

In its sample, this clonotype was seen many times. CDR3 region: CASSQGSLPGGPPLHF. The DNA of the CDR3 is TGTGCCAGCAGCCAAGGTTCACTCCCAGGGGGACCACCCCTCCACTTT. This chain connects TRBV3-1 to TRBJ1-6; 7 bases agree with TRBD1. Trimming cost V 1 base and J 11 bases; bases outside gene matches: 11. This CDR3 has 16 amino acids. Germline loops: CDR1 LGHDT, CDR2 YNNKEL (reference sequence).

In its sample, this clonotype was seen a few times. The V call is TRBV20-1, the J call TRBJ2-1; 7 bases line up with TRBD2. The CDR3 is 16 residues long. Germline V gives CDR1 DFQATT, CDR2 SNEGSKA (reference sequence). Unmatched junction bases numbered 8, after V lost 2 bases and J lost 1 base. The DNA of the CDR3 is TGCAGTGCTAGAAATTTCCTAGCGGAATCCTACAATGAGCAGTTCTTC. Its protein product is CSARNFLAESYNEQFF.

The J gene is TRBJ2-3, the V gene TRBV19; weak D call: TRBD2 (6 bases). Trimming removed 4 bases at V and 5 bases at J, with 16 bases between. The germline V gene has CDR1 LNHDA and CDR2 SQIVND (reference sequence). The CDR3 has 15 amino acids. For the CDR3, the DNA is TGTGCCAGTAGTAATTTCGGGGGTCAAAAAGATACGCAGTATTTT. Encoded protein: CASSNFGGQKDTQYF. Looking up the rest from reference TRBV19 and TRBJ2-3 gives the full variable domain: DGGITQSPKYLFRKEGQNVTLSCEQNLNHDAMYWYRQDPGQGLRLIYYSQIVNDFQKGDIAEGYSVSREKKESFPLTVTSAQKNPTAFYLCASSNFGGQKDTQYFGPGTRLTVL.

In its sample, this clonotype was seen many times. V gene TRBV12-3 or TRBV12-4 combines with J gene TRBJ2-3, with TRBD2 matching over 8 bases. Trimming removed 8 bases from V and 5 bases from J; junction bases left unmatched: 9. The CDR3 spans 14 residues. The chain's CDR3 is CASHAGGRVDTQYF. CDR3 nucleotide sequence: TGTGCCAGCCACGCGGGAGGCCGGGTAGATACGCAGTATTTT.